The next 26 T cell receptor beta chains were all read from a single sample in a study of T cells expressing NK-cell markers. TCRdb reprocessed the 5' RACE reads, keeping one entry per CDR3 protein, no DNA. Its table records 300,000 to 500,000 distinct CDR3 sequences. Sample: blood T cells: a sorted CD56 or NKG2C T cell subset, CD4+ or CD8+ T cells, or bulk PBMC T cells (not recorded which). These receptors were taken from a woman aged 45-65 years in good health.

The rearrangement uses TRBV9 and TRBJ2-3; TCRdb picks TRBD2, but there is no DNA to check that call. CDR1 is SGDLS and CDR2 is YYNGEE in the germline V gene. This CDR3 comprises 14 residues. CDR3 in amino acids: CASSAVEVRDTQYF.

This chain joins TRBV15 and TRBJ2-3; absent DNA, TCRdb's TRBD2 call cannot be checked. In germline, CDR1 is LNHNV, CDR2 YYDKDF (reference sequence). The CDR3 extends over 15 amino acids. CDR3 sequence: CATSSSGRGGLTQYF.

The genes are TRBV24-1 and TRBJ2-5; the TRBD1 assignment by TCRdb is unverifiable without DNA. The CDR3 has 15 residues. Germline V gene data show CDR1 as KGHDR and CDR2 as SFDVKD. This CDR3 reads CATSDFKRDQETQYF.

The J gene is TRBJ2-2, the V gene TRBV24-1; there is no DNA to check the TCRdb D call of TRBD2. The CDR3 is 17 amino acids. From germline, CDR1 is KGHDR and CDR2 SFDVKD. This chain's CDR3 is CATSDFRKGQDTGELFF.

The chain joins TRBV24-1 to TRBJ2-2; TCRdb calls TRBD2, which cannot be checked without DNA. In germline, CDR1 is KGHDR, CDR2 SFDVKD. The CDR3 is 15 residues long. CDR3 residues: CATSDAREKPGELFF.

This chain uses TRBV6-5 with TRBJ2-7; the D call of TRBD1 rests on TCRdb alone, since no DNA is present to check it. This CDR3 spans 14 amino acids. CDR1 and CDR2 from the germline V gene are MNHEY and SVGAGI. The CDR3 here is CASTHLSGGYEQYF.

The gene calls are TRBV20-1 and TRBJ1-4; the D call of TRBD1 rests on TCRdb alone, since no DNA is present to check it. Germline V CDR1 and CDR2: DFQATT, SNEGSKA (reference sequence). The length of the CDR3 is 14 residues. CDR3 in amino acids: CSASGGSTNEKLFF.

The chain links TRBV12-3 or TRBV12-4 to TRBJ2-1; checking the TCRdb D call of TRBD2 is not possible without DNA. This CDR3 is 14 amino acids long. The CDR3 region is CASSLTSRVSEQFF.

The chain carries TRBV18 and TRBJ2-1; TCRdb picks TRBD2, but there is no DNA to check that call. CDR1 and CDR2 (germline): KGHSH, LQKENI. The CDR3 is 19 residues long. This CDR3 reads CASSGQKTSGRDSYNEQFF.

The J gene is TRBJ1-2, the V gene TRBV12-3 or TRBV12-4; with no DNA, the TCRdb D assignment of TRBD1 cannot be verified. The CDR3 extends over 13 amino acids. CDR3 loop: CASTTDRRVGYTF.

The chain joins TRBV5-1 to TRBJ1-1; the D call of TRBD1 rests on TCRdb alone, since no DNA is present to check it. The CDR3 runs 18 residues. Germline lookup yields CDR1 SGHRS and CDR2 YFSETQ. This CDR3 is CASILIGGPGTGYTEAFF.

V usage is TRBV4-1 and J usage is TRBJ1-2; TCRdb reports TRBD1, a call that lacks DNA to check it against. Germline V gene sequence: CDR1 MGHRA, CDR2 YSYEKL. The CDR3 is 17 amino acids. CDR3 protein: CASSLPIEIDRVNGYTF.

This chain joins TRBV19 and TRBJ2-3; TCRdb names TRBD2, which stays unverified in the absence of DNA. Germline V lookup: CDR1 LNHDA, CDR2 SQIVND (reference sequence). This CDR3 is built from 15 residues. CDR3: CASSIQRSSTDTQYF.

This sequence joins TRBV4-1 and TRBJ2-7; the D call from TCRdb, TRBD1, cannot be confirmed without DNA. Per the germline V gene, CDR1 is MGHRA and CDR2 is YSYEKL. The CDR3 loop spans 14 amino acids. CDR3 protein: CASSDQPGPRRQYF.

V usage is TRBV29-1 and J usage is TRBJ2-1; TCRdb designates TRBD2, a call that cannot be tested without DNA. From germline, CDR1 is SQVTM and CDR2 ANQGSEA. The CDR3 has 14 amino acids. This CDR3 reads CSSRTSGAMGEQFF.

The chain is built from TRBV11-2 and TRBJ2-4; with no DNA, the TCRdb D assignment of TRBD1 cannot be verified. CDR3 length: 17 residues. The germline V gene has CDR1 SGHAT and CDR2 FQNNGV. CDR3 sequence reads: CASSSRWGQGVKNIQYF.

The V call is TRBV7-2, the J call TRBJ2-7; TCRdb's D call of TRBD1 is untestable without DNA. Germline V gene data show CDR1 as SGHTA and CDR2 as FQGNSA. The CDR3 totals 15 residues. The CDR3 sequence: CASSFRDPGANEQYF.

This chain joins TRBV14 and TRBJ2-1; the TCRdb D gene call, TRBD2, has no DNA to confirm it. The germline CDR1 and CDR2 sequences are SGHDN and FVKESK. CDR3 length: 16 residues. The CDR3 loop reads CASSQRLAGVGNEQFF. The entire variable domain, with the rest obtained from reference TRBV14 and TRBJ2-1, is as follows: EAGVTQFPSHSVIEKGQTVTLRCDPISGHDNLYWYRRVMGKEIKFLLHFVKESKQDESGMPNNRFLAERTGGTYSTLKVQPAELEDSGVYFCASSQRLAGVGNEQFFGPGTRLTVL.

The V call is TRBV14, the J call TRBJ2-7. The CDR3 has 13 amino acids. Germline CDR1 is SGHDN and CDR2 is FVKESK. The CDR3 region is CASSRGDYYEQYF.

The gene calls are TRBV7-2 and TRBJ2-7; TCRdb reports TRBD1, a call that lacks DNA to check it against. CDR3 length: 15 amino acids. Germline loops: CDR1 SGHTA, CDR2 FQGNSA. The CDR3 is CASSFGVGGVYEQYF.

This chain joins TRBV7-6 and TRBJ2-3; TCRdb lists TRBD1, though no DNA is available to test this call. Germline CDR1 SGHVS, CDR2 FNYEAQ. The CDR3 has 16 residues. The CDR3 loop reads CASSLGTGGKTDTQYF.

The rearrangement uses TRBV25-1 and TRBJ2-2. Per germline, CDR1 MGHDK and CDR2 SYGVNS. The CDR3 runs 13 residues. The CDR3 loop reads CASSGRSTGELFF. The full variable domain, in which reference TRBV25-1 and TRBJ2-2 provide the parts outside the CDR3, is EADIYQTPRYLVIGTGKKITLECSQTMGHDKMYWYQQDPGMELHLIHYSYGVNSTEKGDLSSESTVSRIRTEHFPLTLESARPSHTSQYLCASSGRSTGELFFGEGSRLTVL.

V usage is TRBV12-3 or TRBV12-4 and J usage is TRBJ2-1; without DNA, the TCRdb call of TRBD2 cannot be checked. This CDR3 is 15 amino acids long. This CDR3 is CASSFGTSGRPGQFF.

The CDR3 is CASRDTRRRSYNEQFF. The chain joins TRBV12-3 or TRBV12-4 to TRBJ2-1; the D gene TCRdb calls, TRBD2, cannot be checked with no DNA. The CDR3 is 16 residues long.

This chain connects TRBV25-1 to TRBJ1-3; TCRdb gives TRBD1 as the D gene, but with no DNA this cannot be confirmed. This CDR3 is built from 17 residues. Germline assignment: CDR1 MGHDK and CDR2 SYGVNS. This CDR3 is CASSGFRRDPSGNTIYF. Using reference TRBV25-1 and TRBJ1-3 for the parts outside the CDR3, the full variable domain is EADIYQTPRYLVIGTGKKITLECSQTMGHDKMYWYQQDPGMELHLIHYSYGVNSTEKGDLSSESTVSRIRTEHFPLTLESARPSHTSQYLCASSGFRRDPSGNTIYFGEGSWLTVV.

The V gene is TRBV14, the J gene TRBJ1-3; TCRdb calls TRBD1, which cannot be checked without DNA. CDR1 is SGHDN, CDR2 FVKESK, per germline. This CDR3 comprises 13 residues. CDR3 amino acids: CASSQGGVYTIYF.